Listed below are T cell receptor beta chains from one sample, sequenced in a study of Ad26.COV2.S vaccination and SARS-CoV-2 variants. Clones were read by immunoSEQ multiplex PCR, and TCRdb kept only the in-frame ones, dropping some. The sample carries around 340,000 clones, around nine tenths recorded once. Sequences were derived from peripheral blood, sampled in a trial of Ad26.COV2.S vaccine versus placebo. Receptors were obtained from a person aged 18-65 years who received the Ad26.COV2.S COVID-19 vaccine or a placebo. The CDR3 runs from the conserved cysteine through the conserved F or W. D genes are given only for firm matches. Clone size appears in some rows only: once, few, many, or a class for an expanded clone.

j_call	v_call	d_call	clone_size	cdr3_aa	cdr3_nt
TRBJ2-3	TRBV20-1	TRBD2	NA	CSASFRRGISTDTQYF	TGCAGTGCTAGTTTCAGGCGGGGGATTAGCACAGATACGCAGTATTTT
TRBJ2-5	TRBV5-1	TRBD1	once	CASSFGTGGFIETQYF	TGCGCCAGCAGCTTTGGGACAGGTGGTTTTATAGAGACCCAGTACTTC
TRBJ2-2	TRBV15	TRBD1	NA	CATSHAGGASGELFF	TGTGCCACCAGCCATGCAGGGGGCGCCTCCGGGGAGCTGTTTTTT
TRBJ1-4	TRBV5-4	NA	once	CASSLTWGRGNKLFF	TGTGCCAGCAGCTTGACGTGGGGGCGCGGGAACAAACTGTTTTTT
TRBJ1-1	TRBV4-1	TRBD1	NA	CASSQKTTGLDTEAFF	TGCGCCAGCAGCCAGAAAACGACAGGGTTGGACACTGAAGCTTTCTTT
TRBJ2-3	TRBV7-2	NA	NA	CASSLQSGVTDTQYF	TGTGCCAGCAGCTTACAATCCGGGGTTACAGATACGCAGTATTTT
TRBJ1-6	TRBV9	NA	few	CASSGAGTENSPLHF	TGTGCCAGCAGCGGCGCAGGGACCGAGAATTCACCCCTCCACTTT
TRBJ1-1	TRBV5-6	NA	NA	CASSPPQASGTEAFF	TGTGCCAGCAGCCCACCGCAGGCCTCGGGGACTGAAGCTTTCTTT
TRBJ1-1	TRBV6-1	NA	NA	CASSGGGLKWNTEAFF	TGTGCCAGCAGTGGTGGGGGGTTGAAATGGAACACTGAAGCTTTCTTT
TRBJ1-3	TRBV3-1/TRBV3-2	NA	NA	CASSLGELTGNTIYF	TGTGCCAGCAGCTTAGGGGAATTAACTGGAAACACCATATATTTT
TRBJ2-1	TRBV28	NA	NA	CASSSILTYNEQFF	TGTGCCAGCAGCTCGATCCTGACTTACAATGAGCAGTTCTTC
TRBJ1-4	TRBV7-2	NA	NA	CASSQDRGGEKLFF	TGTGCCAGCAGCCAGGACAGAGGCGGTGAAAAACTGTTTTTT
TRBJ1-4	TRBV3-1/TRBV3-2	NA	NA	CASSGGDNEKLFF	TGTGCCAGCAGCGGGGGGGATAATGAAAAACTGTTTTTT
TRBJ2-2	TRBV14	TRBD1	NA	CASSISDRANTGELFF	TGTGCCAGCAGCATTTCGGACAGGGCAAACACCGGGGAGCTGTTTTTT
TRBJ2-1	TRBV6-2/TRBV6-3	NA	NA	CASSYMDGYNEQFF	TGTGCCAGCAGTTACATGGACGGCTACAATGAGCAGTTCTTC
TRBJ2-1	TRBV24-1	TRBD1	NA	CATSDSRTGYPNEQFF	TGTGCCACCAGTGATTCCAGGACAGGGTACCCCAATGAGCAGTTCTTC
TRBJ2-5	TRBV9	TRBD1	NA	CASSVGTGPETQYF	TGTGCCAGCAGCGTCGGGACAGGGCCAGAGACCCAGTACTTC
TRBJ2-2	TRBV3-1/TRBV3-2	NA	NA	CASSLMNTGELFF	TGTGCCAGCAGCCTAATGAACACCGGGGAGCTGTTTTTT
TRBJ2-7	TRBV4-1	NA	NA	CASSQFQGETYEQYF	TGCGCCAGCAGCCAATTCCAGGGAGAGACCTACGAGCAGTACTTC
TRBJ2-3	TRBV4-3	NA	NA	CASSQEHTERAADTQYF	TGCGCCAGCAGCCAAGAACACACCGAGAGAGCTGCAGATACGCAGTATTTT
TRBJ2-5	TRBV28	NA	once	CASTRGRAGTQYF	TGTGCCAGCACTAGAGGAAGGGCCGGGACCCAGTACTTC
TRBJ1-1	TRBV5-1	TRBD1	NA	CASSLNRGWLNTEAFF	TGCGCCAGCAGCTTAAACAGGGGATGGCTGAACACTGAAGCTTTCTTT
TRBJ1-2	TRBV5-1	NA	NA	CASSLELGYGYTF	TGCGCCAGCAGCTTGGAACTAGGCTATGGCTACACCTTC
TRBJ2-2	TRBV6-5	NA	NA	CASSYSGYPHTGELFF	TGTGCCAGCAGTTACTCAGGGTATCCCCACACCGGGGAGCTGTTTTTT
TRBJ1-1	TRBV28	NA	NA	CATSMGGFDTEAFF	TGTGCCACCTCCATGGGGGGTTTTGACACTGAAGCTTTCTTT
TRBJ1-3	TRBV5-5	NA	NA	CASSFFDRASGNTIYF	TGTGCCAGCAGCTTTTTTGACCGAGCCTCTGGAAACACCATATATTTT
TRBJ1-6	TRBV6-2/TRBV6-3	TRBD1	NA	CASSHRGTGNNSPLHF	TGTGCCAGCAGTCACAGAGGGACAGGGAATAATTCACCCCTCCACTTT
TRBJ1-1	TRBV30	NA	NA	CAWSVTRNTEAFF	TGTGCCTGGAGTGTGACGAGGAACACTGAAGCTTTCTTT
TRBJ2-3	TRBV10-3	NA	NA	CAISERGTDTQYF	TGTGCCATCAGTGAAAGGGGGACAGATACGCAGTATTTT
TRBJ2-5	TRBV5-1	NA	NA	CASSLAGMETQYF	TGCGCCAGCAGCTTGGCGGGGATGGAGACCCAGTACTTC